These 9 T cell receptor beta chains were sequenced from one sample in a study of CD8 T cells in ankylosing spondylitis. Antigens of these TCRs are unknown. TCRdb itself ran the 5' RACE reads through MiXCR, one entry per CDR3 protein. The profile shows under 950,000 distinct CDR3 sequences, 15% to 20% of them singletons. Whole-study findings and limits: Ankylosing spondylitis blood appeared to be characterized by a TCR beta motif of several highly homologous variants.

Specimen: blood, either unsorted or a sorted T cell fraction (not recorded which). These receptors were collected from a male donor with ankylosing spondylitis.

This sequence joins TRBV28 and TRBJ2-3, with TRBD2 identical over 7 bases. Trimming cost V 6 bases and J 4 bases; bases outside gene matches: 7. The CDR3 totals 14 residues. Germline CDR1 MDHEN, CDR2 SYDVKM. In DNA form, the CDR3 reads TGTGCCAGCAGCATGGGGGGGTTGCCAGATACGCAGTATTTT. Its protein is CASSMGGLPDTQYF.

The table lists this clonotype with a few counts. Germline is not matched at one junction end, which may reflect a read error. This rearrangement joins TRBV11-2 to TRBJ2-2, with TRBD2 identical over 9 bases. Per germline, CDR1 SGHAT and CDR2 FQNNGV. The CDR3 is made up of 16 amino acids. The CDR3 here is CASRLAGAFNTGELFF. CDR3 nucleotide sequence: TGTGCCAGCAGATTAGCGGGGGCTTTCAACACCGGGGAGCTGTTTTTT.

The chain employs TRBV30 and TRBJ2-7, with a weak D call TRBD2 (6 bases). The CDR3 extends over 14 amino acids. In germline, CDR1 is GTSNPN, CDR2 SVGIG (reference sequence). The V end was cut by 0 bases, the J end by 1 base, with 10 bases between. The chain's CDR3 is CAWSVRGGSYEQYF. The CDR3, as DNA: TGTGCCTGGAGTGTACGTGGAGGGTCCTACGAGCAGTACTTC.

This rearrangement joins TRBV29-1 to TRBJ2-7; no clear D gene. CDR3 length equals 11 residues. V was cut by 4 bases and J by 2 bases, with 6 bases left in between. CDR1 is SQVTM, CDR2 ANQGSEA, per germline. The CDR3 DNA is TGCAGCGTTGGGCCCACCTACGAGCAGTACTTC. This gives the protein CSVGPTYEQYF.

The genes are TRBV5-1 and TRBJ2-7, with 8 bases lining up with TRBD1. CDR1 is SGHRS, CDR2 YFSETQ, per germline. This CDR3 has 15 residues. The ends lost 4 bases at V and 3 bases at J; junction bases unmatched: 9. The CDR3 DNA reads as TGCGCCAGCAGCCGTGGACAGGGCCCAGGCTACGAGCAGTACTTC. It translates to CASSRGQGPGYEQYF.

This clonotype showed up just a few times. V usage is TRBV29-1 and J usage is TRBJ2-4; 12 bases match TRBD1. CDR3 length: 18 residues. In germline, CDR1 is SQVTM, CDR2 ANQGSEA. Germline trimming cut 3 bases from V and 0 bases from J; bases unmatched to any gene: 9. The CDR3: CSVDGGTGGSGAKNIQYF. The CDR3, as DNA: TGCAGCGTTGATGGGGGGACAGGGGGCTCTGGAGCCAAAAACATTCAGTACTTC.

This chain joins TRBV6-2 or TRBV6-3 and TRBJ2-3; D may be TRBD1 (5 bases). Germline V gene lookup returns CDR1 MNHEY and CDR2 SVGEGT. The CDR3 spans 14 residues. Between the trimmed V and J ends, which lost 6 bases and 0 bases, there was a span of 10 bases. Here the CDR3 reads CASRAQASTDTQYF. The CDR3 nucleotides are TGTGCCAGCAGGGCACAGGCTAGCACAGATACGCAGTATTTT.

The chain is built from TRBV3-1 and TRBJ2-1; 9 nucleotides align to TRBD2. Germline assignment: CDR1 LGHDT and CDR2 YNNKEL (reference sequence). CDR3 length equals 14 residues. Trimming at V came to 4 bases and at J to 10 bases, leaving 8 bases not matched to a gene. The CDR3 is CASSLGTSLMEQFF. The CDR3 DNA follows: TGTGCCAGCAGCCTCGGGACTAGCCTCATGGAGCAGTTCTTC.

In this sample, this clonotype turned up a few times. The rearrangement links TRBV5-1 to TRBJ1-1, with a tentative D call TRBD1 (5 bases). The CDR3 has 12 amino acids. Per the germline V gene, CDR1 is SGHRS and CDR2 is YFSETQ. V was shortened by 4 bases and J by 11 bases, with 15 bases between the two germline ends. In DNA, the CDR3 is TGCGCCAGCAGCCTATCAGGGATTGTTGCTTTCTTT. Translating it yields CASSLSGIVAFF.